The 24 T cell receptor beta chains below all came from one sample that was sequenced in a study of cytomegalovirus exposure and HLA in healthy donors. PCR used 60 Vbeta primers and 13 Jbeta primers. The protocol was immunoSEQ multiplex PCR, while the TCRdb copy is restricted to in-frame clones and leaves out a portion. The sample holds 130,000 to 150,000 clones, around 75% seen once. The specimen sequenced was PBMCs. The receptors shown here come from a woman in her 30s in good health and CMV-seronegative.

The V and J genes are TRBV30 and TRBJ2-2; 11 positions match TRBD2. CDR3 length equals 14 residues. The V segment lost 7 bases and the J segment 4 bases; nucleotides outside the gene matches: 5. CDR1 is GTSNPN, CDR2 SVGIG, per germline (reference sequence). CDR3 amino acids: CALRLAGSTGELFF. The CDR3 coding sequence is TGTGCCTTGCGACTAGCGGGAAGCACCGGGGAGCTGTTTTTT.

This chain joins TRBV7-3 and TRBJ2-2; 8 bases are a match to TRBD1. There are 14 residues in the CDR3. V dropped 3 bases and J dropped 5; count of bases not matched to a gene: 2. Germline values: CDR1 SGHTA, CDR2 FQGTGA. Here the CDR3 reads CASSFRGLTGELFF. In DNA, the CDR3 is TGTGCCAGCAGCTTCAGGGGGCTGACCGGGGAGCTGTTTTTT. Full variable domain (missing parts from reference TRBV7-3 and TRBJ2-2): GAGVSQTPSNKVTEKGKYVELRCDPISGHTALYWYRQSLGQGPEFLIYFQGTGAADDSGLPNDRFFAVRPEGSVSTLKIQRTERGDSAVYLCASSFRGLTGELFFGEGSRLTVL.

CDR3 sequence: CASSGGTAAMNTEAFF. The CDR3 DNA sequence: TGTGCCAGCTCAGGAGGGACAGCTGCCATGAACACTGAAGCTTTCTTT. The chain combines TRBV18 with TRBJ1-1, with TRBD1 matching 7 bases. CDR1 is KGHSH, CDR2 LQKENI, per germline. CDR3 size: 16 residues. V was pared by 5 bases and J by 0 bases, with 9 bases of the junction left unmatched.

This clone was seen a single time. The chain combines TRBV19 with TRBJ1-4, with 9 bases aligning to TRBD1. The CDR3 loop spans 14 amino acids. Germline CDR1 is LNHDA and CDR2 is SQIVND (reference sequence). The V segment lost 4 bases and the J segment 8 bases; nucleotides outside the gene matches: 5. CDR3 sequence: CASSTTGGWEKLFF. CDR3 coding DNA: TGTGCCAGTAGTACGACAGGGGGATGGGAAAAACTGTTTTTT.

A few counts support this clone. The chain joins TRBV27 to TRBJ1-1; the D is unclear. CDR3 length: 13 amino acids. Germline V gene sequence: CDR1 MNHEY, CDR2 SMNVEV (reference sequence). Trimming pared 2 bases from V and 1 base from J, leaving 5 bases between. CDR3 in amino acids: CASSLRGNTEAFF. The CDR3 DNA is TGTGCCAGCAGTTTACGCGGGAACACTGAAGCTTTCTTT.

This clone was detected only a few times. The chain links TRBV5-6 to TRBJ2-2; 10 bases fit TRBD2. J lost 0 bases, V lost 4 bases, and 9 bases had no gene match. Germline CDR1 reads SGHDT; CDR2 reads YYEEEE. The CDR3 length is 18 residues. CDR3 region: CASSPSSGRDANTGELFF. In nucleotides, the CDR3 is TGTGCCAGCAGCCCGTCCAGCGGGAGGGACGCGAACACCGGGGAGCTGTTTTTT. Full variable domain (rest looked up from reference TRBV5-6 and TRBJ2-2): DAGVTQSPTHLIKTRGQQVTLRCSPKSGHDTVSWYQQALGQGPQFIFQYYEEEERQRGNFPDRFSGHQFPNYSSELNVNALLLGDSALYLCASSPSSGRDANTGELFFGEGSRLTVL.

This chain connects TRBV19 to TRBJ2-1; 7 positions match TRBD2. The junction had 5 bases not matched to a gene; V was cut back by 3 bases and J by 0 bases. Germline V gene lookup returns CDR1 LNHDA and CDR2 SQIVND (reference sequence). The CDR3 loop spans 16 amino acids. Here the CDR3 reads CASSIAGDSSYNEQFF. The CDR3 DNA reads as TGTGCCAGTAGTATCGCGGGGGATAGCTCCTACAATGAGCAGTTCTTC. The whole variable domain, filled in from reference TRBV19 and TRBJ2-1, reads DGGITQSPKYLFRKEGQNVTLSCEQNLNHDAMYWYRQDPGQGLRLIYYSQIVNDFQKGDIAEGYSVSREKKESFPLTVTSAQKNPTAFYLCASSIAGDSSYNEQFFGPGTRLTVL.

The chain combines TRBV6-5 with TRBJ1-4; TRBD1 might be the D (6 bases). This CDR3 is built from 14 residues. Germline V gene sequence: CDR1 MNHEY, CDR2 SVGAGI. The ends were cut back, 5 bases at V and 7 bases at J, with 14 bases in the middle. The CDR3 is CASSEGRTAEKLFF. CDR3 bases: TGTGCCAGCAGTGAAGGCCGGACAGCTGAAAAACTGTTTTTT.

This clone was detected only a few times. The chain has TRBV5-1 and TRBJ1-1, with TRBD1 identical over 7 bases. The J segment lost 5 bases and the V segment lost 4 bases, leaving 8 bases of the junction unmatched. CDR1 is SGHRS, CDR2 YFSETQ, per germline. CDR3 length: 14 amino acids. CDR3 DNA: TGCGCCAGCAGCGGGTTAGGGGGCCGGACTGAAGCTTTCTTT. It encodes CASSGLGGRTEAFF.

The chain combines TRBV6-1 with TRBJ2-7; 8 bases align to TRBD1. CDR1 and CDR2 (germline): MNHNS, SASEGT. V dropped 5 bases and J dropped 2; count of bases not matched to a gene: 8. This CDR3 is built from 15 residues. CDR3 protein: CASSPRQGPTYEQYF. CDR3 DNA sequence: TGTGCCAGCAGTCCCCGACAGGGGCCAACCTACGAGCAGTACTTC.

A few counts support this clone. The V and J genes are TRBV5-6 and TRBJ2-5, with 9 bases matching TRBD2. Germline assignment: CDR1 SGHDT and CDR2 YYEEEE. V dropped 0 bases and J dropped 5; count of bases not matched to a gene: 8. CDR3 length: 16 residues. For the CDR3, the DNA is TGTGCCAGCAGCTTGGGCGGGAGGGCCATGCGGGAGACCCAGTACTTC. This sequence encodes CASSLGGRAMRETQYF.

This chain joins TRBV13 and TRBJ2-6, with 10 bases lining up with TRBD1. V lost 5 bases to trimming and J lost 0 bases; unmatched junction nucleotides: 7. The V gene's germline CDR1 is PRHDT and CDR2 FYEKMQ (reference sequence). The CDR3 is made up of 18 amino acids. The CDR3 is CASSRPTGGRSGANVLTF. For the CDR3, the DNA is TGTGCCAGCAGCAGACCGACAGGGGGCCGCTCTGGGGCCAACGTCCTGACTTTC.

This chain connects TRBV5-1 to TRBJ2-1; the match to TRBD2 covers 9 bases. V was clipped by 4 bases and J by 7 bases; unmatched bases: 12. CDR1 is SGHRS and CDR2 is YFSETQ in the germline V gene. This CDR3 is built from 16 residues. DNA for the CDR3: TGCGCCAGCAGCCAGGCCGTGAGCGGGGGGCTGAATGAGCAGTTCTTC. Its translation: CASSQAVSGGLNEQFF.

This CDR3 is CASSSDPGLNSGANVLTF. The CDR3 region has the DNA TGTGCCAGCAGCTCAGATCCGGGACTGAACTCTGGGGCCAACGTCCTGACTTTC. The chain has TRBV7-2 and TRBJ2-6; D is perhaps TRBD2 (6 bases). CDR3 size: 18 residues. The germline V gene encodes CDR1 SGHTA and CDR2 FQGNSA. The germline V and J ends were trimmed by 4 bases and 0 bases, with 16 bases remaining between them.

V is TRBV13 and J is TRBJ1-2; D not certain. The germline CDR1 and CDR2 sequences are PRHDT and FYEKMQ (reference sequence). V lost 4 bases and J lost 4, with 22 bases in between. CDR3 length: 17 residues. Written as DNA, the CDR3 is TGTGCCAGCAGCTACCTAGCATTGGGGAGGAGCGGCTATGGCTACACCTTC. Encoded protein: CASSYLALGRSGYGYTF.

The chain couples TRBV7-8 to TRBJ2-7; TRBD1 matches at 7 bases. CDR1 and CDR2 (germline): SGHVS, FQNEAQ. There are 16 residues in the CDR3. Trimming removed 6 bases from V and 6 bases from J; junction bases left unmatched: 17. Here the CDR3 DNA reads TGTGCCAGCAGTGCAATGCCGGGACAGCTCATGTCCGAGCAGTACTTC. Translated: CASSAMPGQLMSEQYF.

V is TRBV7-2 and J is TRBJ1-6, with 8 bases identical to TRBD1. The junction had 4 bases not matched to a gene; V was cut back by 3 bases and J by 3 bases. This CDR3 region has 16 residues. Germline V gene lookup returns CDR1 SGHTA and CDR2 FQGNSA. CDR3 nucleotides: TGTGCCAGCAGCTTGGGACAGGTATACTATAATTCACCCCTCCACTTT. It encodes CASSLGQVYYNSPLHF.

The J gene is TRBJ1-1, the V gene TRBV10-2, with unresolved D. The CDR3 is 13 amino acids. Germline lookup yields CDR1 WSHSY and CDR2 SAAADI. Between the trimmed V and J ends, which lost 7 bases and 0 bases, there was a span of 9 bases. CDR3 coding DNA: TGCGCCAGCACTCAACACCTGAACACTGAAGCTTTCTTT. Translated, it gives CASTQHLNTEAFF.

The rearrangement joins TRBV18 to TRBJ2-4; 8 bases agree with TRBD2. V lost 8 bases, J lost 8 bases, and 11 bases stayed unmatched. Germline CDR1 KGHSH, CDR2 LQKENI. The CDR3 has 14 residues. The CDR3 DNA sequence: TGTGCCAGCCACCCGGGACTAGGGCAAGACATTCAGTACTTC. Protein product: CASHPGLGQDIQYF. The full variable domain, completed using reference TRBV18 and TRBJ2-4, is NAGVMQNPRHLVRRRGQEARLRCSPMKGHSHVYWYRQLPEEGLKFMVYLQKENIIDESGMPKERFSAEFPKEGPSILRIQQVVRGDSAAYFCASHPGLGQDIQYFGAGTRLSVL.

The V and J genes are TRBV19 and TRBJ1-3; TRBD1 is a possible D gene (6 bases). Germline lookup yields CDR1 LNHDA and CDR2 SQIVND (reference sequence). The length of the CDR3 is 15 residues. V was pared by 5 bases and J by 4 bases, with 15 bases between. CDR3 region: CASSSQQGSGNTIYF. The CDR3 bases are TGTGCCAGTAGTTCGCAACAGGGTTCCGGAAACACCATATATTTT.

The rearrangement uses TRBV2 and TRBJ2-1; 9 nucleotides line up with TRBD1. J lost 8 bases, V lost 7 bases, and 12 bases had no gene match. CDR3 length: 15 residues. The germline CDR1 and CDR2 sequences are SNHLY and FYNNEI. CDR3 region: CASNGAADRGDEQFF. CDR3 DNA sequence: TGTGCCAGCAACGGGGCCGCGGACAGGGGAGATGAGCAGTTCTTC. The full variable domain, completed using reference TRBV2 and TRBJ2-1, is EPEVTQTPSHQVTQMGQEVILRCVPISNHLYFYWYRQILGQKVEFLVSFYNNEISEKSEIFDDQFSVERPDGSNFTLKIRSTKLEDSAMYFCASNGAADRGDEQFFGPGTRLTVL.

The CDR3 is CASSLGGSGADGYTF. In DNA, the CDR3 is TGTGCCAGCAGCTTAGGGGGGTCTGGGGCGGATGGCTACACCTTC. The rearrangement uses TRBV13 and TRBJ1-2, with D maybe TRBD1 (5 bases). The germline V gene has CDR1 PRHDT and CDR2 FYEKMQ (reference sequence). The V end was cut by 0 bases, the J end by 6 bases, with 14 bases between. The CDR3 is 15 residues long.

CDR3 nucleotides: TGCAGCGTGGGGGCCTTGACAGGGTCTGACGAGCAGTACTTC. This encodes CSVGALTGSDEQYF. The chain recombines TRBV29-1 with TRBJ2-7; the match to TRBD1 covers 7 bases. The CDR3 extends over 14 amino acids. The germline V gene encodes CDR1 SQVTM and CDR2 ANQGSEA. V trimming: 6 bases; J trimming: 5 bases; junction bases outside the gene matches: 13.

V usage is TRBV15 and J usage is TRBJ2-1; a weak D match, TRBD2 (6 bases). The CDR3 consists of 14 residues. V shed 8 bases and J shed 0 bases, with 11 bases lying between them. In germline, CDR1 is LNHNV, CDR2 YYDKDF (reference sequence). Here the CDR3 reads CATGTGSSYNEQFF. CDR3 in DNA: TGTGCCACCGGGACTGGAAGCTCCTACAATGAGCAGTTCTTC.